This T cell receptor beta chain was identified in a study of CD8 T cells in ankylosing spondylitis (dated by TCRdb to the late 2010s). Regarding the study in general: T cell receptor beta repertoires were profiled in healthy donors and ankylosing spondylitis patients so that disease-linked TCR variants could be found. Peripheral blood samples were taken, and synovial fluid was additionally collected from ankylosing spondylitis patients. The whole study cohort included over a hundred healthy donors and some 27 ankylosing spondylitis patients. Findings and caveats that apply to the study as a whole: In peripheral blood, the disease-linked clones were found at relatively low frequencies and had a CD8+ phenotype. A TCR beta motif made up of several highly homologous amino acid variants appeared to be characteristic of blood from ankylosing spondylitis patients. The disease-linked clones were reported as significantly enriched in matched synovial fluid samples from ankylosing spondylitis patients. Some motif variants had previously been reported in the synovial fluid and blood of reactive arthritis patients, which suggests shared mechanisms of disease initiation.

The sequencer listed for this sample is Illumina HiSeq 2500. Quantitative 5'-RACE with molecular barcodes was the method used to prepare the TCR beta libraries. Under the source paper's analysis protocol: A new computational method based on a probabilistic model of VDJ rearrangement was used to identify disease-linked TCR variants. TCRdb applied fastp at Q25 and MiXCR to the public reads, then kept only in-frame beta chains. Every distinct CDR3 protein forms one entry, paired with its most common genes and DNA. The V and J calls come from TCRdb's annotation, not from the publication. The sample includes 290,000 or so distinct CDR3 sequences, with around 20% observed a single time. The top ten clones comprise roughly 3.4% of the sample. Worth noting for this clonotype: The antigen this receptor binds is unknown. Per-base qualities were not stored, and no clone one base away is much larger.

The source material was blood, either unsorted or a sorted T cell fraction (not recorded which). The sequence was obtained from a female donor with ankylosing spondylitis or in good health (not recorded which).

The DNA is as follows: TGTGCACATCGGGCCCGGGGAGCATCTGGAAACACCATATATTTT. This translates into CAHRARGASGNTIYF. Recombination connected TRBV4-2 to TRBJ1-3, with the D segment identity uncertain. The germline V gene provides CDR1 LGHNA and CDR2 YNFKEQ. There are 15 amino acids in the CDR3, from cysteine to phenylalanine inclusive. The kept DNA is CDR3 alone, 45 bases in frame from the first base.